This TCR beta chain was identified in a study of T cell changes during pregnancy in multiple sclerosis. CDR3 length equals 15 residues. The germline V gene encodes CDR1 SGHDT and CDR2 YYEEEE. The germline V and J ends were trimmed by 5 bases and 5 bases, with 19 bases remaining between them. Only in-frame clones appear in the TCRdb table, and some are missing; sequencing was by immunoSEQ multiplex PCR. The profile covers 80,000 to 130,000 clones, with more than 80% appearing a single time and around 1.2% taken by the ten largest. The sequence was collected from a female donor with multiple sclerosis, enrolled in a pregnancy study. The rearrangement uses TRBV5-6 and TRBJ1-2; D not resolved. Sequencing used peripheral blood, obtained in the second trimester of pregnancy. CDR3 bases: TGTGCCAGCAGGGATTTAGAGGGTTTGAGGTATGGCTACACCTTC. Translated, it gives CASRDLEGLRYGYTF.